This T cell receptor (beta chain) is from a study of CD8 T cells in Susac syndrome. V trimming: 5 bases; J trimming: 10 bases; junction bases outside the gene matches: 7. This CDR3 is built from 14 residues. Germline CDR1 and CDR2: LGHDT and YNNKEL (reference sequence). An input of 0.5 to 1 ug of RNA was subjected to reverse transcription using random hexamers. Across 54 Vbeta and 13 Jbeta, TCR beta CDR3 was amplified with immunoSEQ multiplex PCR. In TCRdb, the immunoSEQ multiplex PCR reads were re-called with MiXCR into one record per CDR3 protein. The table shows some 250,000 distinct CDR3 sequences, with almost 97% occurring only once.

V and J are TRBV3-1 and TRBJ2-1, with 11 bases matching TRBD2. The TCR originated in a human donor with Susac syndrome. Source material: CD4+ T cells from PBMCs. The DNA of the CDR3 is TGTGCCAGCAGCTTAGCGGGAGGGGGAGACGAGCAGTTCTTC. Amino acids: CASSLAGGGDEQFF.